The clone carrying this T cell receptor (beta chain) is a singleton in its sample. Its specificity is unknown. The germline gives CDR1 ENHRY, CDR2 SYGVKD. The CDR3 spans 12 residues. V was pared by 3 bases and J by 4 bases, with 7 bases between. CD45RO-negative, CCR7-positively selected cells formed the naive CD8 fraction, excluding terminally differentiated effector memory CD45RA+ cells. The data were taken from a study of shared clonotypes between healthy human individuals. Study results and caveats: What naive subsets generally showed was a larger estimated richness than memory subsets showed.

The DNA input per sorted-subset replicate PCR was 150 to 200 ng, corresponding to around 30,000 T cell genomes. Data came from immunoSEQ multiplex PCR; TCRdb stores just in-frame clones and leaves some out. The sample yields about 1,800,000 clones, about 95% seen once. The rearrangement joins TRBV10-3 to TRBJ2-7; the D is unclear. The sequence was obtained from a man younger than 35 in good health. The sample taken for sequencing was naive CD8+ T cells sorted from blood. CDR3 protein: CAISDTLYEQYF. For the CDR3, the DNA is TGTGCCATCAGTGACACTTTATACGAGCAGTACTTC.